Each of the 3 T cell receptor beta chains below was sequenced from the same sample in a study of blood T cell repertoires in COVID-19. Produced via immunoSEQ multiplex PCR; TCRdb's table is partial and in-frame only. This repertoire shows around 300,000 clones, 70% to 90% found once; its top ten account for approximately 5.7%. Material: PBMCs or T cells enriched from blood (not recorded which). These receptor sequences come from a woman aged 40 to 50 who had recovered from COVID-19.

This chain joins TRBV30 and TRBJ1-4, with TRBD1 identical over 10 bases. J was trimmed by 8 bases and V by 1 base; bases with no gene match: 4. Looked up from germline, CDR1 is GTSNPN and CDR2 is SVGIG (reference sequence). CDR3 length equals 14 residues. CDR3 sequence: CAWSDGTGVEKLFF. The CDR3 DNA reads TGTGCCTGGAGTGACGGGACAGGGGTAGAAAAACTGTTTTTT. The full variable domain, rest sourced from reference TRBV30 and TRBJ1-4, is SQTIHQWPATLVQPVGSPLSLECTVEGTSNPNLYWYRQAAGRGLQLLFYSVGIGQISSEVPQNLSASRPQDRQFILSSKKLLLSDSGFYLCAWSDGTGVEKLFFGSGTQLSVL.

In DNA form, the CDR3 reads TGTGCCAGCAGCGCAACATCAGGACAGGGGTCCACCGGGGAGCTGTTTTTT. This sequence encodes CASSATSGQGSTGELFF. The chain carries TRBV9 and TRBJ2-2, with 9 bases matching TRBD1. This CDR3 contains 17 residues. Germline V gene data show CDR1 as SGDLS and CDR2 as YYNGEE. V was pared by 3 bases and J by 4 bases, with 10 bases of the junction left unmatched.

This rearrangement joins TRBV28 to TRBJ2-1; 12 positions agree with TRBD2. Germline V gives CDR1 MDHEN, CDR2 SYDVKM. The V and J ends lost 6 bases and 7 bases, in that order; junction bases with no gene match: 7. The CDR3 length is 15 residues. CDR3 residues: CASSTPGTSGNEQFF. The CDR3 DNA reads TGTGCCAGCAGCACCCCCGGGACTAGCGGGAATGAGCAGTTCTTC.